This T cell receptor (beta chain) was captured in a study of T-cell memory formation after mild COVID-19 listed by TCRdb under 2021. Some background on the complete study: TCR sequence clusters from the two donors were found to be largely donor specific. In a couple of donors, T-cell clones that expanded and contracted after mild COVID-19 were tracked by sequencing TCRalpha and TCRbeta repertoires over time. The cohort comprised two young, previously healthy adult volunteers, one female and one male.

The listed sequencing device is Illumina NovaSeq 6000. Using 5'RACE with constant-segment primers, TCRalpha and TCRbeta cDNA libraries were constructed, with sample barcodes and unique molecular identifiers added in the process. RNA was extracted from every sample with Trizol reagent. Libraries were amplified in two PCR steps, with a second sample barcode and Illumina TruSeq adapters added in the second step. The libraries were sequenced on an Illumina NovaSeq using 2 x 150 bp paired-end reads. Processing in the source paper ran as follows. Demultiplexing of reads and collapsing into UMI-guided consensus sequences were performed with migec v1.2.7. Using mixcr v2.1.11, UMI consensuses were aligned to TRA and TRB V and J templates and then assembled into clonotypes. Expanded or contracted clonotypes were those called significant by both edgeR and NoisET, with noise models trained on biological replicates. edgeR calls used a false discovery rate-adjusted p below 0.01 and a log2 fold-change threshold of 1. As an exploratory analysis of dynamics, max-normalized trajectories of the 1000 most abundant clonotypes were examined by PCA with hierarchical clustering. Each responding clone was given a CD4 or CD8 phenotype based on the CD4+ and CD8+ repertoires, which had been sequenced separately. TCRdb's own reprocessing of the public reads used fastp at Q25 and MiXCR and kept productive beta chains. For every CDR3 protein sequence, its rows merge into one entry that carries the most common genes and DNA. These V and J calls rely on TCRdb rather than the paper's analysis. This sample holds more than 100,000 distinct CDR3 sequences; about a sixth were observed only once. The ten largest clones capture roughly 5% of the sample.

About this clonotype: Which antigen it targets is not known. A read error may account for a junction end that differs from germline.

PBMCs were isolated by Ficoll-Paque density gradient centrifugation. The full study reports these points: Contracting CD4+ clones turned up mainly in the CM and EM memory subsets, whereas EMRA was where CD8+ clones were enriched. Some responding clones were found in pre-infection memory, which suggests that pre-existing cross-reactive memory T cells took part in the SARS-CoV-2 response. Whether the second-wave clones peaking on day 37 were SARS-CoV-2 specific was not confirmed. Only a couple of mild cases were covered in the study, and larger cohorts including severe cases with pre-infection samples were considered necessary. Balanced CD4/CD8 phenotypes were observed for clones contracting from day 15 to 85, whereas a bias towards CD4+ was observed for a second wave of clones expanding from day 15 to 37.

The germline V gene sets CDR1 to MNHEY and CDR2 to SVGEGT. Its CDR3 holds 14 amino acids, cysteine through phenylalanine. Only the CDR3 part of the read is kept: 42 bases, read in frame from the first base. Source material: PBMCs or a T cell subset sorted from them (not recorded which). The sequence was collected from a man between 18 and 29 years old who had mild COVID-19 (a few samples of this study predate the infection). The sample titles of this study are shuffled in the database, so cell type and time point are left out; the donor was told from shared clones. The chain is encoded by TRBV6-2 or TRBV6-3 joined to TRBJ2-5; the D gene is perhaps TRBD1, from 6 matching bases. The nucleotide sequence reads TGTGCCCGCAGCCATCCGGGACAACCCGTGACCCAGTACTTC. This encodes CARSHPGQPVTQYF.